The 23 T cell receptor beta chains reported below all come from one sample, sequenced in a study of molecular identifiers for immune sequencing clone quantification. MiXCR, run by TCRdb on the PCR reads, gives a single entry per CDR3 protein. The data show some 650,000 distinct CDR3 sequences, roughly 21% seen once. The sample comprised naive CD8+ T cells from blood, with Jurkat cell RNA spiked in. Documented subset: FACS-sorted CD8+CD4-CCR7+CD45RA+ naive T cells. These TCRs come from a human donor in good health. Some libraries in this study had Jurkat cell RNA spiked in.

The V and J genes are TRBV4-1 and TRBJ1-3; D might be TRBD1 (5 bases). Germline-derived CDR1 and CDR2 are MGHRA and YSYEKL. This CDR3 region has 16 residues. Trimming stripped 1 base from V and 7 bases from J, with 17 bases between. DNA for the CDR3: TGCGCCAGCAGCCAAGCCGCGACAGATAGGACGAACACCATATATTTT. It codes for CASSQAATDRTNTIYF.

For this clonotype: A much larger clone sits a single nucleotide away, making a read error possible. This chain connects TRBV6-2 or TRBV6-3 to TRBJ2-7; 7 positions match TRBD1. Germline CDR1 is MNHEY and CDR2 is SVGEGT. With 11 bases clipped from V and 0 bases from J, the junction kept 10 bases outside the gene matches. The CDR3 extends over 14 amino acids. The CDR3, as DNA: TGTGCCGCCGGCCCCGGGACAGCCTCCTACGAGCAGTACTTC. Amino acid sequence: CAAGPGTASYEQYF.

Comments on this clonotype: Since a much larger clone is just one base distant, this may be a read error. V usage is TRBV6-5 and J usage is TRBJ1-5, with D unresolved. The germline V and J ends were trimmed by 7 bases and 2 bases, with 12 bases remaining between them. Germline loops: CDR1 MNHEY, CDR2 SVGAGI. The CDR3 runs to 14 residues. CDR3: CASTRNGGNQPQHF. CDR3 sequence (DNA): TGTGCCAGCACCCGCAACGGGGGCAATCAGCCCCAGCATTTT.

This sequence joins TRBV30 and TRBJ2-7; 9 nucleotides match TRBD1. Germline V lookup: CDR1 GTSNPN, CDR2 SVGIG (reference sequence). J was trimmed by 5 bases and V by 0 bases; bases with no gene match: 5. CDR3 length equals 14 residues. The CDR3 DNA follows: TGTGCCTGGAGTGTAGGGACAGGGATCGACGAGCAGTACTTC. Residues: CAWSVGTGIDEQYF.

This clonotype was seen at least ten times. The gene calls are TRBV5-1 and TRBJ2-1; no firm D call. Trimming stripped 5 bases from V and 0 bases from J, with 9 bases between. The CDR3 runs 14 residues. Germline V gives CDR1 SGHRS, CDR2 YFSETQ. The DNA of the CDR3 is TGCGCCAGCAGTGTGGCCAGCTCCTACAATGAGCAGTTCTTC. This sequence encodes CASSVASSYNEQFF. The entire variable domain, with the rest obtained from reference TRBV5-1 and TRBJ2-1, is as follows: KAGVTQTPRYLIKTRGQQVTLSCSPISGHRSVSWYQQTPGQGLQFLFEYFSETQRNKGNFPGRFSGRQFSNSRSEMNVSTLELGDSALYLCASSVASSYNEQFFGPGTRLTVL.

At least ten counts were recorded for this clonotype. The rearrangement links TRBV27 to TRBJ2-3; D might be TRBD1 or TRBD2, each matching 5 bases. The V end was cut by 8 bases, the J end by 0 bases, with 12 bases between. Per the germline V gene, CDR1 is MNHEY and CDR2 is SMNVEV (reference sequence). The CDR3 is made up of 14 amino acids. CDR3 loop: CASSPGPSTDTQYF. DNA of the CDR3: TGTGCCAGCTCACCGGGACCTAGCACAGATACGCAGTATTTT.

This clonotype came up a few times. The V and J genes are TRBV2 and TRBJ2-5; unclear D gene. CDR3 size: 13 residues. Germline CDR1 reads SNHLY; CDR2 reads FYNNEI. V was shortened by 4 bases and J by 0 bases, with 6 bases between the two germline ends. This chain's CDR3 is CASSVVDQETQYF. In nucleotides, the CDR3 is TGTGCCAGCAGTGTGGTCGACCAAGAGACCCAGTACTTC.

A note on this clonotype: A much larger clone differs from this one at a single base, so this may be a read error. The chain links TRBV11-2 to TRBJ1-5, with D maybe TRBD1 (5 bases). Deletions cut 5 bases from V and 1 base from J, with 15 bases between. Germline V CDR1 and CDR2: SGHAT, FQNNGV. This CDR3 comprises 16 residues. CDR3 nucleotides: TGTGCCAGCAGCGCCGGGACGCCGTACAGCAATCAGCCCCAGCATTTT. Translation gives CASSAGTPYSNQPQHF.

At least ten counts were recorded for this clonotype. The chain carries TRBV27 and TRBJ2-7; the D is unclear. Between the trimmed V and J ends, which lost 4 bases and 7 bases, there was a span of 8 bases. The CDR3 is 11 amino acids. Germline V gene data show CDR1 as MNHEY and CDR2 as SMNVEV (reference sequence). CDR3 sequence: CASSSVGEQYF. The CDR3 DNA is TGTGCCAGCAGTTCGGTTGGGGAGCAGTACTTC.

The chain has TRBV20-1 and TRBJ2-7; D is unresolved. From germline, CDR1 is DFQATT and CDR2 SNEGSKA (reference sequence). The CDR3 loop spans 13 amino acids. Trimming stripped 0 bases from V and 1 base from J, with 7 bases between. CDR3 residues: CSARDYSSYEQYF. In DNA form, the CDR3 reads TGCAGTGCTAGAGATTACAGTTCCTACGAGCAGTACTTC.

This clonotype was counted many times. V is TRBV12-3 or TRBV12-4 and J is TRBJ1-5, with a tentative D call TRBD1 (6 bases). The V end was cut by 4 bases, the J end by 3 bases, with 13 bases between. This CDR3 is 15 amino acids long. The DNA for the CDR3 is TGTGCCAGCAGTTCCGAGGACAGAAACAATCAGCCCCAGCATTTT. Protein: CASSSEDRNNQPQHF.

This clonotype showed up many times. The chain is built from TRBV7-2 and TRBJ2-1, with D tentatively TRBD2 (7 bases). Trimming stripped 5 bases from V and 8 bases from J, with 22 bases between. This CDR3 spans 16 amino acids. Germline CDR1 reads SGHTA; CDR2 reads FQGNSA. CDR3 amino acids: CASSPTSPTGGDEQFF. CDR3 DNA sequence: TGTGCCAGCAGCCCGACAAGCCCGACGGGGGGCGATGAGCAGTTCTTC.

This clonotype was seen ten or more times. V usage is TRBV6-2 or TRBV6-3 and J usage is TRBJ1-4, with unresolved D. The CDR3 has 12 residues. With 0 bases removed from V and 8 bases from J, the gap between germline ends came to 4 bases. The germline CDR1 and CDR2 sequences are MNHEY and SVGEGT. Here the CDR3 reads CASSYSAEKLFF. Here the CDR3 DNA reads TGTGCCAGCAGTTACTCGGCGGAAAAACTGTTTTTT.

This clonotype was counted ten times or more. The gene calls are TRBV19 and TRBJ1-5, with a weak D call TRBD1 (6 bases). Germline assignment: CDR1 LNHDA and CDR2 SQIVND (reference sequence). The CDR3 spans 19 residues. V was clipped by 3 bases and J by 0 bases, with 21 bases between them. The CDR3 nucleotides read TGTGCCAGTAGTATTCCAGGCCGGGACATAGTTTATAGCAATCAGCCCCAGCATTTT. Residues: CASSIPGRDIVYSNQPQHF.

This clonotype was found many times. The genes are TRBV7-2 and TRBJ2-5; 11 positions match TRBD2. There are 15 residues in the CDR3. Germline-derived CDR1 and CDR2 are SGHTA and FQGNSA. Trimming cost V 4 bases and J 0 bases; bases outside gene matches: 1. The DNA for the CDR3 is TGTGCCAGCAGCTCTAGCGGGGGGTACCAAGAGACCCAGTACTTC. Residues: CASSSSGGYQETQYF.

This clonotype was seen ten or more times. The chain carries TRBV7-3 and TRBJ2-1; D unclear. The V gene lost 5 bases and the J gene lost 8 bases, with 13 bases spanning the gap. This CDR3 has 13 amino acids. Germline V lookup: CDR1 SGHTA, CDR2 FQGTGA. The CDR3 loop is CASSLITWDEQFF. The CDR3 DNA reads as TGTGCCAGCAGCCTCATAACATGGGATGAGCAGTTCTTC.

Ten or more counts support this clonotype. The gene calls are TRBV21-1 and TRBJ1-5; the DNA was not compared with TRBD1, the D call given in the table. TRBV21-1 is given as a pseudogene. The length of the CDR3 is 15 residues. The CDR3 protein is CASNPSQAWEQPQHF. In nucleotides, the CDR3 is TGTGCCAGCAACCCCTCACAGGCTTGGGAACAGCCCCAGCATTTT.

This clonotype was observed many times. J is TRBJ2-3 and V is TRBV7-8; TRBD2 matches at 15 bases. CDR3 size: 17 residues. Germline assignment: CDR1 SGHVS and CDR2 FQNEAQ. V was pared by 5 bases and J by 5 bases, with 8 bases of the junction left unmatched. The CDR3 sequence is CASSLWGTSGGLDTQYF. The CDR3 DNA sequence: TGTGCCAGCAGCCTATGGGGGACTAGCGGGGGGTTAGATACGCAGTATTTT.

This clonotype came up many times. The chain uses TRBV4-3 and TRBJ2-7; a possible D gene is TRBD2 (7 bases). CDR3 length: 16 residues. Germline V gene data show CDR1 as LGHNA and CDR2 as YSLEER. Trimming pared 2 bases from V and 2 bases from J, leaving 16 bases between. This CDR3 reads CASSQWGLADTYEQYF. Written as DNA, the CDR3 is TGCGCCAGCAGCCAATGGGGGCTAGCGGACACCTACGAGCAGTACTTC.

This clonotype showed up many times. The rearrangement joins TRBV7-9 to TRBJ2-4; D is unclear. Germline V lookup: CDR1 SEHNR, CDR2 FQNEAQ (reference sequence). The CDR3 extends over 14 amino acids. V gave up 4 bases and J gave up 8 bases, with 15 bases separating them. CDR3 nucleotides: TGTGCCAGCAGCTCGGCGCCTGGTCTAGACATTCAGTACTTC. It encodes CASSSAPGLDIQYF.

This clonotype was picked up many times. The J gene is TRBJ2-7, the V gene TRBV20-1; TRBD2 matches at 8 bases. From germline, CDR1 is DFQATT and CDR2 SNEGSKA (reference sequence). V was clipped by 0 bases and J by 5 bases; unmatched bases: 9. This CDR3 has 15 amino acids. The CDR3, as DNA: TGCAGTGCTAGAGATTTTGGCGGGGGGCGTGACGAGCAGTACTTC. Encoded protein: CSARDFGGGRDEQYF.

Comments on this clonotype: The junction departs from germline at one end; a sequencing error may be responsible. The J gene is TRBJ2-5, the V gene TRBV7-4, with D unresolved. Germline CDR1 and CDR2: SGHVT and SQSDAQ. The CDR3 runs to 14 residues. In nucleotides, the CDR3 is TGTGGCAGCAGCCCAGAGGTCTTCGGGGAGACCCAGTACTTC. Translated, it gives CGSSPEVFGETQYF.

This clonotype was observed once. Being one base from a much bigger clone, this may be a read error. This rearrangement joins TRBV11-2 to TRBJ1-1, with D possibly matching TRBD1 (6 bases). From germline, CDR1 is SGHAT and CDR2 FQNNGV. The CDR3 has 15 amino acids. This chain's CDR3 is CASGLPTGTGTEAFF. CDR3 in DNA: TGTGCCAGCGGCTTACCTACAGGGACGGGTACTGAAGCTTTCTTT.